The following is a TCR beta chain sequence with its context. Its antigen remains undetermined. Base qualities were left out, and no much larger clone turns up one base away. TCRbeta CDR3 regions were amplified from genomic DNA using the immunoSEQ Assay, a bias-controlled multiplex PCR. The published analysis was carried out like this. The number of nucleated cells in each sample was estimated from the amplification of reference gene primers within the assay. To quantify the absolute abundance of each unique TCRbeta CDR3 rearrangement, sequence reads were collapsed and filtered. For each sample, productive Simpson clonality was calculated as the square root of Simpson's diversity index over productive rearrangements. The table comes from immuneACCESS by way of TCRdb, which keeps in-frame sequences with V and J called. Part of the clones is missing from these tables; in studies checked, under half for an unresolved V gene and the rest for unknown reasons. The V and J calls and the clone size are those of that table, but D and trimming were determined from the DNA. For this sample there are 350,000 to 400,000 clones; approximately 91% appear just once. The leading ten clones occupy 0.8% to 0.9% of the sample.

This entry belongs to a study of blood T cell repertoires in COVID-19 (dated by TCRdb to 2018 to 2020). Some background on the complete study: Collaborator samples came from the United States, Italy and Spain and covered acute and convalescent phases of COVID-19. The material from the prospective study consisted of cDNA or gDNA derived from T cells, B-cell-depleted T cells, or PBMCs. Deeply sampled blood TCRbeta repertoires from subjects exposed to, actively infected with, or recovered from COVID-19 were included in the dataset. The repertoires were released in a freely available public database intended as a resource for research on the immune response to SARS-CoV-2. The samples were drawn from the first 160 participants of the ongoing ImmuneRACE study and from some 1,300 subjects provided by 6 global collaborators. A de-identified subject ID, COVID-19 status, age in years and sex were almost always included in the sample metadata. HLA class I and class II types, where available, came from metadata supplied by the sample provider rather than from assay-based typing.

Results the study describes overall, beyond this receptor: The amount of clinical and demographic metadata varied by source and participant and was provided uncurated.

Deletion took 5 bases off V and 1 base off J, with a span of 14 bases between the germline ends. The germline V gene (reference sequence) gives CDR1 as SEHNR and CDR2 as FQNEAQ. The CDR3, cysteine through phenylalanine, is 16 amino acids long. Only the CDR3 part of the read is kept: 48 bases, read in frame from the first base. Participants in the prospective study were aged about 18 to 95 years, lived in 20 to 25 United States geographic areas, and enrolled through a virtual design. To assign participants to cohorts, the prospective study relied on clinical history that participants themselves reported in a screening survey and a study questionnaire. A participant counted as exposed if, within 2 weeks of entering the study, that participant had been in contact with someone who had a PCR-confirmed or clinician-diagnosed COVID-19 case. In the prospective study, mobile phlebotomists collected whole blood, serum and a nasopharyngeal or oropharyngeal swab from each participant. Additional blood draws and questionnaires over an approximately two-month period could optionally be provided by prospective study participants. Before DNA extraction, prospective study blood samples were shipped either frozen or at room temperature.

Sequenced: PBMCs or T cells enriched from blood (not recorded which). This chain joins TRBV7-9 to TRBJ2-2, with a weak D call of TRBD1 (7 bases match). This TCR was recovered from a woman between 40 and 50 years old who had been exposed to COVID-19. This receptor carries the CDR3 CASSKGAGLNTGELFF. Here is the DNA: TGTGCCAGCAGCAAGGGGGCGGGATTGAACACCGGGGAGCTGTTTTTT.